Below, 4 T cell receptor beta chains from the same sample are listed, as sequenced in a study of monozygotic twins with inflammatory bowel disease. TCRdb processed the 5' RACE reads again and assigns one entry to each CDR3 protein, with no DNA. The record lists over 350,000 distinct CDR3 sequences, of which the ten most abundant hold about 2.5%. Sequenced material: blood. These receptors were taken from a human donor with ulcerative colitis or Crohn's disease, or a healthy co-twin of an affected twin (not recorded which).

The chain carries TRBV4-3 and TRBJ2-7; TCRdb's D call of TRBD1 is untestable without DNA. Germline V gene lookup returns CDR1 LGHNA and CDR2 YSLEER. The CDR3 covers 15 residues. This CDR3 is CASSQSGTGAYEQYF.

The V gene is TRBV12-3 or TRBV12-4, the J gene TRBJ1-5. CDR3 length: 18 amino acids. The CDR3 loop reads CASSLGTRGGGPNQPQHF.

The chain is built from TRBV28 and TRBJ2-6; as DNA is missing, the TRBD2 call by TCRdb cannot be tested. The CDR3 has 15 residues. Looked up from germline, CDR1 is MDHEN and CDR2 is SYDVKM. The CDR3 region is CASIGADSGANVLTF.

V and J are TRBV11-2 and TRBJ1-1. Germline V lookup: CDR1 SGHAT, CDR2 FQNNGV. The CDR3 spans 13 residues. The CDR3 is CASNLDRNTEAFF.